This entry features one T cell receptor beta chain sequence. These data are taken from a study of control samples from healthy donors and cancer patients. The germline gives CDR1 SGHAT, CDR2 FQDESV (reference sequence). V shed 1 base, J shed 2 bases, and the junction held 5 bases outside the gene matches. The CDR3 extends over 16 amino acids. The assay was immunoSEQ multiplex PCR, and TCRdb's table has in-frame clones only and misses some. Counted here are around 94,000 clones, around 87% occurring once; the ten biggest clones make up over 1%. The TCR comes from a woman in her 50s in good health. The chain combines TRBV11-1 with TRBJ2-3; 8 bases are shared with TRBD2. Sequencing input: blood. CDR3 bases: TGTGCCAGCAGCTTAGGGCGACTAGCGTCCACAGATACGCAGTATTTT. Translation gives CASSLGRLASTDTQYF. Supplemented by reference TRBV11-1 and TRBJ2-3, the full variable domain reads EAEVAQSPRYKITEKSQAVAFWCDPISGHATLYWYRQILGQGPELLVQFQDESVVDDSQLPKDRFSAERLKGVDSTLKIQPAELGDSAMYLCASSLGRLASTDTQYFGPGTRLTVL.